Each of the 5 T cell receptor beta chains below was sequenced from the same sample in a study of T-cell reconstitution after alpha-beta-depleted transplantation in children. The TCRbeta library incorporated unique molecular identifiers. TCRdb called the PCR reads again in MiXCR, with one record for every CDR3 protein. The sample shows about 980,000 distinct CDR3 sequences, 25% to 30% of them seen only once. Sequenced here: PBMCs, mostly from graft donor cells, sampled 360 days after TCRalphabeta/CD19-depleted stem cell transplant. The receptor source for this set is a boy younger than two who had a stem cell transplant for SCID, so the T cells may come from the graft donor.

The chain links TRBV3-1 to TRBJ1-1; D gene ambiguous. The germline V gene has CDR1 LGHDT and CDR2 YNNKEL (reference sequence). V was clipped by 0 bases and J by 4 bases, with 9 bases between them. This CDR3 is built from 14 residues. Here the CDR3 DNA reads TGTGCCAGCAGCCAAGAGAGACGGGCCACTGAAGCTTTCTTT. This encodes CASSQERRATEAFF.

This clonotype was observed many times. The chain joins TRBV27 to TRBJ1-1; D is unclear. This CDR3 contains 12 residues. Trimming stripped 5 bases from V and 2 bases from J, with 6 bases between. Germline CDR1 reads MNHEY; CDR2 reads SMNVEV (reference sequence). The CDR3: CASSGFNTEAFF. The CDR3 bases are TGTGCCAGCAGTGGGTTTAACACTGAAGCTTTCTTT.

Only a few counts were recorded for this clonotype. The chain links TRBV20-1 to TRBJ2-5, with D uncertain. Germline V gene lookup returns CDR1 DFQATT and CDR2 SNEGSKA (reference sequence). Trimming pared 2 bases from V and 0 bases from J, leaving 10 bases between. The CDR3 is made up of 14 amino acids. The CDR3 reads CSARRFDYQETQYF. In DNA form, the CDR3 reads TGCAGTGCTAGAAGATTCGACTACCAAGAGACCCAGTACTTC.

V gene TRBV5-1 combines with J gene TRBJ2-1; D may be TRBD2 (5 bases). This CDR3 contains 16 residues. V lost 4 bases and J lost 6, with 20 bases in between. Germline V gene data show CDR1 as SGHRS and CDR2 as YFSETQ. The chain's CDR3 is CASSPVKDLIFNEQFF. CDR3 DNA sequence: TGCGCCAGCAGCCCGGTAAAGGACTTGATATTCAATGAGCAGTTCTTC.

This clonotype was counted between two and nine times. This chain links TRBV10-3 with TRBJ2-7; possibly TRBD1 for D (6 bases). CDR1 is ENHRY and CDR2 is SYGVKD in the germline V gene. There are 17 residues in the CDR3. V was shortened by 3 bases and J by 0 bases, with 18 bases between the two germline ends. CDR3 nucleotide sequence: TGTGCCATCAGTGACCCTAGGACAGTGAAAAGCTCCTACGAGCAGTACTTC. Translation gives CAISDPRTVKSSYEQYF.